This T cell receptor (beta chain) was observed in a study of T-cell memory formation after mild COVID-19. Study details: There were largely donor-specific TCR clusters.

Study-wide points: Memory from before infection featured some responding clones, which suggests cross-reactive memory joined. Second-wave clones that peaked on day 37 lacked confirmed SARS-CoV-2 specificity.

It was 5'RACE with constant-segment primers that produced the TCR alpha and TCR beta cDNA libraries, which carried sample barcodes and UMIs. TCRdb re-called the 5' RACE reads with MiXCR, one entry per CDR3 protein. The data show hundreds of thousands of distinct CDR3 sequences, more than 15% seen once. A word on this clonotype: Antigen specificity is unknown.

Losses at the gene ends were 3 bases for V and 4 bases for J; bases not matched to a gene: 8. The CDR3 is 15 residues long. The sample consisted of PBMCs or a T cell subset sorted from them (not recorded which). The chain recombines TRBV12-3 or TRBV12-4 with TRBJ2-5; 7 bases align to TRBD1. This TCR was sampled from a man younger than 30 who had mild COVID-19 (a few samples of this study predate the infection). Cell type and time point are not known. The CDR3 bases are TGTGCCAGCAGTTTTGGGCACCACAGGGGAGAGACCCAGTACTTC. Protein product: CASSFGHHRGETQYF.